The 28 T cell receptor beta chains reported below all come from one sample, sequenced in a study of blood T cell repertoires in COVID-19. Assay used: immunoSEQ multiplex PCR; TCRdb lists only in-frame clones, some missing. The sample records 75,000 to 100,000 clones, approximately 86% being singletons. Material for sequencing was peripheral blood. These TCRs come from a man between 65 and 85 years old with acute or convalescent COVID-19.

V is TRBV24-1 and J is TRBJ2-1; unclear D gene. Germline values: CDR1 KGHDR, CDR2 SFDVKD. V was clipped by 7 bases and J by 10 bases, with 10 bases between them. The CDR3 covers 11 residues. The CDR3, as DNA: TGTGCCACCAGCCTAGTCGGAGAGCAGTTCTTC. This encodes CATSLVGEQFF.

The chain recombines TRBV24-1 with TRBJ2-2, with a tentative D call TRBD1 (6 bases). Trimming removed 0 bases at V and 3 bases at J, with 10 bases between. Germline V lookup: CDR1 KGHDR, CDR2 SFDVKD. CDR3 size: 16 residues. The CDR3 here is CATSDLSQGHTGELFF. The CDR3 nucleotides are TGTGCCACCAGTGATTTGTCACAGGGCCACACCGGGGAGCTGTTTTTT.

The CDR3 loop reads CASSQDRAAYEQYF. The CDR3 DNA reads as TGTGCCAGCAGCCAGGACAGGGCGGCCTACGAGCAGTACTTC. The chain recombines TRBV7-2 with TRBJ2-7; 8 bases map to TRBD1. J gave up 2 bases and V 5 bases, and 5 bases lay outside the gene matches. This CDR3 has 14 amino acids. The germline V gene encodes CDR1 SGHTA and CDR2 FQGNSA.

This chain's CDR3 is CASSLLERGLYEQYF. DNA of the CDR3: TGTGCCAGCAGTTTATTGGAGCGGGGGCTCTACGAGCAGTACTTC. This rearrangement joins TRBV27 to TRBJ2-7; 8 positions agree with TRBD2. This CDR3 region has 15 residues. J gave up 3 bases and V 1 base, and 5 bases lay outside the gene matches. The germline V gene has CDR1 MNHEY and CDR2 SMNVEV (reference sequence).

The V gene is TRBV9, the J gene TRBJ1-2; 8 bases are shared with TRBD1. The CDR3 length is 16 residues. Germline lookup yields CDR1 SGDLS and CDR2 YYNGEE. Losses at the gene ends were 6 bases for V and 2 bases for J; bases not matched to a gene: 12. Here the CDR3 DNA reads TGTGCCAGCACAGGTGGGGTGGGACAGGAGAACTATGGCTACACCTTC. Protein product: CASTGGVGQENYGYTF.

The chain combines TRBV28 with TRBJ2-7, with D perhaps matching TRBD2 (5 bases). Germline V lookup: CDR1 MDHEN, CDR2 SYDVKM. The CDR3 is 15 amino acids. V lost 2 bases and J lost 2, with 13 bases in between. For the CDR3, the DNA is TGTGCCAGCAGTTTAAGGCCTAGCCCAGCCTACGAGCAGTACTTC. Encoded protein: CASSLRPSPAYEQYF. Using reference TRBV28 and TRBJ2-7 for the parts outside the CDR3, the full variable domain is DVKVTQSSRYLVKRTGEKVFLECVQDMDHENMFWYRQDPGLGLRLIYFSYDVKMKEKGDIPEGYSVSREKKERFSLILESASTNQTSMYLCASSLRPSPAYEQYFGPGTRLTVT.

This rearrangement joins TRBV19 to TRBJ2-1; TRBD2 might be the D (6 bases). Germline V CDR1 and CDR2: LNHDA, SQIVND (reference sequence). V was pared by 3 bases and J by 4 bases, with 13 bases between. This CDR3 has 15 residues. Written as DNA, the CDR3 is TGTGCCAGTAGTATCACCGGGGACTCTTACAATGAGCAGTTCTTC. This codes for CASSITGDSYNEQFF.

This rearrangement joins TRBV13 to TRBJ1-1, with D maybe TRBD1 (6 bases). Germline CDR1 is PRHDT and CDR2 is FYEKMQ (reference sequence). The CDR3 is made up of 15 amino acids. The ends were cut back, 5 bases at V and 5 bases at J, with 18 bases in the middle. CDR3 DNA: TGTGCCAGCAGCCCATCTTTTAGGGGGGGAACTGAAGCTTTCTTT. Residues: CASSPSFRGGTEAFF.

The CDR3 protein is CASSLRTYYEQYF. Written as DNA, the CDR3 is TGTGCCAGCAGCTTAAGGACTTACTACGAGCAGTACTTC. The chain carries TRBV11-2 and TRBJ2-7; TRBD2 is a possible D gene (5 bases). The CDR3 has 13 amino acids. Per germline, CDR1 SGHAT and CDR2 FQNNGV. Trimming cost V 2 bases and J 3 bases, with 8 bases left between them. Based on the CDR3 plus reference TRBV11-2 and TRBJ2-7, the full variable domain is EAGVAQSPRYKIIEKRQSVAFWCNPISGHATLYWYQQILGQGPKLLIQFQNNGVVDDSQLPKDRFSAERLKGVDSTLKIQPAKLEDSAVYLCASSLRTYYEQYFGPGTRLTVT.

The chain combines TRBV7-2 with TRBJ1-5; perhaps TRBD1 as D (5 bases). CDR1 SGHTA and CDR2 FQGNSA come from the germline V gene. The CDR3 is 15 amino acids. Trimming shortened V by 2 bases and J by 4 bases, and 12 bases separated the two germline ends. The CDR3 reads CASSLSPRVNQPQHF. Written as DNA, the CDR3 is TGTGCCAGCAGCTTAAGTCCCAGGGTAAATCAGCCCCAGCATTTT.

The CDR3 nucleotides read TGTGCCAGCAGGGAGCCGAACACTGAAGCTTTCTTT. Amino acids: CASREPNTEAFF. V and J are TRBV5-4 and TRBJ1-1; D not certain. With 5 bases removed from V and 1 base from J, the gap between germline ends came to 6 bases. This CDR3 spans 12 amino acids. CDR1 and CDR2 (germline): SGHNT, YYREEE (reference sequence).

V and J are TRBV7-2 and TRBJ1-2, with no clear D. With 2 bases removed from V and 8 bases from J, the gap between germline ends came to 15 bases. CDR3 size: 14 residues. CDR1 is SGHTA and CDR2 is FQGNSA in the germline V gene. CDR3 amino acids: CASSLLTATQGYTF. The DNA for the CDR3 is TGTGCCAGCAGCTTACTAACAGCCACTCAAGGCTACACCTTC.

The chain links TRBV20-1 to TRBJ2-1, with TRBD2 identical over 9 bases. The CDR3 covers 14 residues. In germline, CDR1 is DFQATT, CDR2 SNEGSKA (reference sequence). Trimming removed 3 bases from V and 6 bases from J; junction bases left unmatched: 6. CDR3 sequence: CSASERGAFNEQFF. The CDR3 DNA reads as TGCAGTGCTAGTGAGCGGGGGGCCTTCAATGAGCAGTTCTTC.

This clone was counted a single time. The V call is TRBV19, the J call TRBJ2-1; 9 bases agree with TRBD2. The CDR3 runs to 17 residues. Per the germline V gene, CDR1 is LNHDA and CDR2 is SQIVND (reference sequence). The V and J ends lost 3 bases and 8 bases, in that order; junction bases with no gene match: 14. The CDR3 is CASSMASGIGLPHEQFF. The CDR3 DNA reads TGTGCCAGTAGTATGGCTAGCGGGATAGGCTTGCCCCATGAGCAGTTCTTC.

This rearrangement joins TRBV30 to TRBJ2-2; tentative D call: TRBD1 (5 bases). The CDR3 consists of 12 residues. The V end was cut by 7 bases, the J end by 7 bases, with 13 bases between. Germline loops: CDR1 GTSNPN, CDR2 SVGIG (reference sequence). Written as DNA, the CDR3 is TGTGCCTCCAGGGATTTTGACGGGGAGCTGTTTTTT. Protein sequence: CASRDFDGELFF. The full variable domain, in which reference TRBV30 and TRBJ2-2 provide the parts outside the CDR3, is SQTIHQWPATLVQPVGSPLSLECTVEGTSNPNLYWYRQAAGRGLQLLFYSVGIGQISSEVPQNLSASRPQDRQFILSSKKLLLSDSGFYLCASRDFDGELFFGEGSRLTVL.

This clone was observed a few times. This chain joins TRBV28 and TRBJ1-5; 8 bases agree with TRBD1. This CDR3 is built from 17 residues. CDR1 and CDR2 (germline): MDHEN, SYDVKM. V trimming: 6 bases; J trimming: 0 bases; junction bases outside the gene matches: 10. This CDR3 reads CASSFRGPRVSNQPQHF. The CDR3 DNA is TGTGCCAGCAGCTTCAGGGGGCCGAGGGTTAGCAATCAGCCCCAGCATTTT.

This clone was detected once. The chain has TRBV29-1 and TRBJ2-1; 10 nucleotides align to TRBD1. This CDR3 region has 19 residues. J was trimmed by 0 bases and V by 8 bases; bases with no gene match: 19. CDR1 is SQVTM and CDR2 is ANQGSEA in the germline V gene. This chain's CDR3 is CSLRRQGAGYSSSYNEQFF. As DNA, the CDR3 is TGCAGCCTGAGGCGACAGGGGGCGGGATATTCGAGCTCCTACAATGAGCAGTTCTTC.

CDR3 amino acids: CASSRNGVRNEKLFF. The CDR3 DNA is TGTGCCAGCAGTAGAAACGGGGTGCGTAATGAAAAACTGTTTTTT. The gene calls are TRBV2 and TRBJ1-4; no firm D call. CDR3 size: 15 residues. Trimming cost V 5 bases and J 4 bases, with 14 bases left between them. CDR1 is SNHLY, CDR2 FYNNEI, per germline.

V gene TRBV18 combines with J gene TRBJ2-2; 10 bases line up with TRBD2. The CDR3 loop spans 16 amino acids. V lost 10 bases to trimming and J lost 2 bases; unmatched junction nucleotides: 10. Per the germline V gene, CDR1 is KGHSH and CDR2 is LQKENI. The CDR3 DNA is TGTGCCACCATTCCGGGACTAGCGACTAACACCGGGGAGCTGTTTTTT. This sequence encodes CATIPGLATNTGELFF.

The chain employs TRBV4-3 and TRBJ2-3, with 7 nucleotides matching TRBD1. The germline gives CDR1 LGHNA, CDR2 YSLEER. This CDR3 contains 14 residues. The trim removed 4 bases at V and 5 bases at J, leaving 6 bases unmatched. CDR3 sequence reads: CASSPGTALDTQYF. As DNA, the CDR3 is TGCGCCAGCAGCCCGGGGACAGCCCTAGATACGCAGTATTTT.

The chain joins TRBV27 to TRBJ2-7; TRBD1 is a possible D gene (6 bases). Germline CDR1 MNHEY, CDR2 SMNVEV (reference sequence). The CDR3 contains 15 residues. The V and J ends lost 2 bases and 3 bases respectively, with 14 bases between them. Here the CDR3 reads CASSLRGFSNYEQYF. CDR3 in DNA: TGTGCCAGCAGTTTAAGGGGGTTCAGCAACTACGAGCAGTACTTC.

A remark on this clone: An end of the junction differs from the germline gene, which may be a read error. This rearrangement joins TRBV7-7 to TRBJ2-1, with 12 nucleotides matching TRBD2. The CDR3 length is 15 residues. Germline V gives CDR1 SSHAT, CDR2 FNYEAQ (reference sequence). The CDR3 spells CASSHGLAGNNEQFF. The CDR3 coding sequence is TGTGCTAGCAGCCACGGACTAGCGGGAAACAATGAGCAGTTCTTC.

The chain has TRBV6-6 and TRBJ2-7; 7 bases agree with TRBD1. The trim removed 0 bases at V and 6 bases at J, leaving 2 bases unmatched. CDR3 length: 13 residues. The V gene's germline CDR1 is MNHNY and CDR2 SVGAGI (reference sequence). The CDR3 nucleotides read TGTGCCAGCAGTTACTCGAACAGGGGCGAGCAGTACTTC. Protein: CASSYSNRGEQYF.

The chain carries TRBV6-1 and TRBJ2-7, with a tentative D call TRBD2 (6 bases). CDR1 and CDR2 from the germline V gene are MNHNS and SASEGT. The V and J ends lost 0 bases and 3 bases respectively, with 15 bases between them. This CDR3 spans 16 amino acids. This CDR3 reads CASSEALWAGNYEQYF. The CDR3 bases are TGTGCCAGCAGTGAAGCGCTTTGGGCGGGAAACTACGAGCAGTACTTC.

This clone has only a few counts. The rearrangement uses TRBV2 and TRBJ1-1, with a weak D call TRBD1 (6 bases). V dropped 1 base and J dropped 1 base, with 10 bases sitting between them. The CDR3 consists of 15 residues. CDR1 and CDR2 (germline): SNHLY, FYNNEI. CDR3 coding DNA: TGTGCCAGCAGTGAAGGCGGGGGGGCGAACACTGAAGCTTTCTTT. It specifies CASSEGGGANTEAFF.

In nucleotides, the CDR3 is TGTGCCAGCAGCCTGGGGACAGGTCGTAGCAATCAGCCCCAGCATTTT. This sequence encodes CASSLGTGRSNQPQHF. This chain joins TRBV3-1 (or the pseudogene TRBV3-2) and TRBJ1-5; 8 bases align to TRBD1. The CDR3 extends over 16 amino acids. Germline-derived CDR1 and CDR2 are LGHDT and YNNKEL (reference sequence). J was trimmed by 0 bases and V by 4 bases; bases with no gene match: 5.

The V and J genes are TRBV28 and TRBJ2-7; TRBD2 matches at 8 bases. The junction had 12 bases not matched to a gene; V was cut back by 8 bases and J by 3 bases. There are 15 residues in the CDR3. CDR1 is MDHEN, CDR2 SYDVKM, per germline. The CDR3 coding sequence is TGTGCCAGCGGCCCCCATGACGGGGGGGTCTACGAGCAGTACTTC. Protein product: CASGPHDGGVYEQYF.

The chain has TRBV9 and TRBJ1-2; 10 nucleotides match TRBD1. CDR1 is SGDLS, CDR2 YYNGEE, per germline. V lost 6 bases to trimming and J lost 5 bases; unmatched junction nucleotides: 7. The CDR3 totals 14 residues. The CDR3 spells CASNVGQGSYGYTF. The DNA of the CDR3 is TGTGCCAGCAACGTGGGACAGGGGTCGTATGGCTACACCTTC.